The subject of this entry is one T cell receptor (beta chain). The data stem from a study of blood T cell repertoires in COVID-19. Original analysis: Estimates of nucleated cell counts were drawn from the amplification of reference gene primers. Sequenced by immunoSEQ multiplex PCR; TCRdb stores in-frame clones only, minus some. The V and J calls and the clone size are those of that table, but D and trimming were determined from the DNA. The sample records 470,000 or so clones, 70% to 90% being singletons. The CDR3 extends over 15 amino acids. Germline assignment: CDR1 LGHDT and CDR2 YNNKEL (reference sequence). The trim removed 4 bases at V and 0 bases at J, leaving 5 bases unmatched.

The chain employs TRBV3-1 (or the pseudogene TRBV3-2) and TRBJ2-7; TRBD2 matches at 8 bases. This clonotype was obtained from a human donor in a cohort sampled during active COVID-19. Specimen: peripheral blood. The chain's CDR3 is CASSRSGAISYEQYF. CDR3 in DNA: TGTGCCAGCAGCCGTAGCGGGGCCATCTCCTACGAGCAGTACTTC.